These T cell receptor beta chains were read from a single sample in a study of control samples from healthy donors and cancer patients. Profiling relied on immunoSEQ multiplex PCR, and the TCRdb table lists in-frame clones only, not all of them. The data hold around 100,000 clones, with approximately 90% observed a single time. The specimen was blood. These receptors were collected from a woman younger than 30 in good health. Both conserved end residues are part of each CDR3. The D gene is left open where the match is weak. Rows give clone size only sometimes, using once, few, many, or a class for an expanded clone.

d_call | j_call | v_call | clone_size | cdr3_aa | cdr3_nt
- | TRBJ1-5 | TRBV27 | - | CASSLSRHQPQHF | TGTGCCAGCAGTTTATCGAGGCACCAGCCCCAGCATTTT
- | TRBJ2-2 | TRBV24-1 | - | CATSDFGLGGTGELFF | TGTGCCACCAGTGATTTTGGGTTGGGCGGCACCGGGGAGCTGTTTTTT
- | TRBJ1-4 | TRBV6-6 | - | CASSLTPTPTNEKLFF | TGTGCCAGCAGCCTGACTCCTACGCCAACTAATGAAAAACTGTTTTTT
- | TRBJ2-5 | TRBV15 | - | CATSRTSIQETQYF | TGTGCCACCAGCAGAACGAGCATCCAAGAGACCCAGTACTTC
TRBD1 | TRBJ1-1 | TRBV4-2 | - | CASSQAGGGQGSEAFF | TGTGCCAGCAGCCAAGCCGGGGGAGGACAGGGGAGTGAAGCTTTCTTT
- | TRBJ2-7 | TRBV9 | - | CASSVGPSLEQYF | TGTGCCAGCAGCGTGGGACCAAGCCTTGAGCAGTACTTC
- | TRBJ1-5 | TRBV12-3/TRBV12-4 | - | CASSLQDRQPQHF | TGTGCCAGCAGTTTACAGGATCGACAGCCCCAGCATTTT
- | TRBJ1-1 | TRBV11-2 | - | CASSFGRFTEAFF | TGTGCCAGCAGCTTTGGGAGGTTCACTGAAGCTTTCTTT
- | TRBJ1-2 | TRBV7-2 | - | CASSLSEHYGYTF | TGTGCCAGCAGCTTGAGCGAGCACTATGGCTACACCTTC
TRBD1 | TRBJ2-7 | TRBV9 | - | CASSPPGQGDEQYF | TGTGCCAGCAGCCCTCCAGGACAGGGTGACGAGCAGTACTTC
- | TRBJ1-4 | TRBV3-1/TRBV3-2 | - | CASRGAPPKGEKLFF | TGTGCCAGCAGGGGAGCGCCGCCTAAGGGAGAAAAACTGTTTTTT
- | TRBJ2-3 | TRBV10-1 | - | CASSESRTDTDTQYF | TGCGCCAGCAGTGAGTCCCGGACAGACACAGATACGCAGTATTTT
TRBD2 | TRBJ2-5 | TRBV28 | - | CASRAGGGETQYF | TGTGCCAGCAGAGCGGGGGGGGGAGAGACCCAGTACTTC
- | TRBJ1-2 | TRBV29-1 | - | CSVEKEVWGPSTF | TGCAGCGTTGAAAAGGAGGTTTGGGGCCCAAGCACCTTC
- | TRBJ2-7 | TRBV28 | few | CASSLWTASEASYEQYF | TGTGCCAGCAGTTTATGGACGGCTTCGGAGGCCTCCTACGAGCAGTACTTC
- | TRBJ2-3 | TRBV6-4 | - | CASSPGTGADTQYF | TGTGCCAGCAGTCCGGGAACCGGGGCAGATACGCAGTATTTT
- | TRBJ2-2 | TRBV29-1 | - | CSVQAPGELFF | TGCAGCGTACAGGCTCCCGGGGAGCTGTTTTTT
- | TRBJ2-7 | TRBV11-2 | once | CASSFGLAYEQYF | TGTGCCAGCAGCTTTGGGTTGGCCTACGAGCAGTACTTC
TRBD1 | TRBJ1-2 | TRBV10-3 | once | CAIRQGDTPNYGYTF | TGTGCCATCAGACAGGGGGACACTCCTAACTATGGCTACACCTTC
TRBD2 | TRBJ2-1 | TRBV24-1 | - | CATKGLANGSSYNEQFF | TGTGCCACCAAGGGACTAGCGAACGGAAGCTCCTACAATGAGCAGTTCTTC
- | TRBJ1-4 | TRBV5-4 | - | CASSRGDYEKLFF | TGTGCCAGCAGCAGGGGGGATTATGAAAAACTGTTTTTT
TRBD2 | TRBJ2-3 | TRBV7-8 | once | CASSLRLAGSVSTDTQYF | TGTGCCAGCAGCTTACGACTAGCGGGAAGTGTGAGCACAGATACGCAGTATTTT
TRBD1 | TRBJ1-2 | TRBV30 | - | CAWSALYRGPNYGYTF | TGTGCCTGGAGTGCACTTTACAGGGGGCCTAACTATGGCTACACCTTC
- | TRBJ1-5 | TRBV19 | - | CASTDTDNRHQPQHF | TGTGCCAGTACCGATACTGACAATCGCCATCAGCCCCAGCATTTT
TRBD1 | TRBJ2-2 | TRBV7-9 | once | CASSYPIGTGEANTGELFF | TGTGCCAGCAGCTATCCTATTGGGACAGGAGAAGCGAACACCGGGGAGCTGTTTTTT
- | TRBJ1-4 | TRBV3-1/TRBV3-2 | - | CASSQRGAGNNEKLFF | TGTGCCAGCAGCCAAAGAGGAGCAGGAAATAATGAAAAACTGTTTTTT
- | TRBJ1-2 | TRBV30 | - | CAWSTGPRGFGYTF | TGTGCCTGGAGTACAGGGCCCAGGGGTTTTGGCTACACCTTC
- | TRBJ2-7 | TRBV9 | - | CASSVDGFSYEQYF | TGTGCCAGCAGCGTAGATGGATTTTCCTACGAGCAGTACTTC
- | TRBJ2-7 | TRBV5-1 | - | CASSLAGSPYEQYF | TGCGCCAGCAGCTTGGCTGGTTCTCCCTACGAGCAGTACTTC
- | TRBJ1-2 | TRBV3-1/TRBV3-2 | - | CASSQGPPNYGYTF | TGTGCCAGCAGCCAAGGTCCTCCTAACTATGGCTACACCTTC
- | TRBJ1-2 | TRBV27 | once | CASPPPHGYTF | TGTGCCAGCCCGCCCCCCCATGGCTACACCTTC
TRBD2 | TRBJ2-3 | TRBV3-1/TRBV3-2 | - | CASSQRLAGGRDTQYF | TGTGCCAGCAGCCAGCGACTAGCGGGGGGTCGAGATACGCAGTATTTT
TRBD1 | TRBJ1-5 | TRBV5-6 | once | CASSLGRTGGPRTQHF | TGTGCCAGCAGCTTGGGGCGGACAGGGGGACCGAGGACCCAGCATTTT
- | TRBJ1-5 | TRBV18 | - | CASSPTGPNQPQHF | TGTGCCAGCTCACCGACAGGTCCCAATCAGCCCCAGCATTTT
- | TRBJ2-7 | TRBV28 | - | CASSFQAWSGAYEQYF | TGTGCCAGCAGTTTCCAAGCCTGGTCAGGGGCCTACGAGCAGTACTTC
- | TRBJ1-2 | TRBV11-2 | - | CASSLPLFNYGYTF | TGTGCCAGCAGCTTACCTTTGTTTAACTATGGCTACACCTTC
TRBD1 | TRBJ1-1 | TRBV6-2/TRBV6-3 | - | CASSYSSQGARMNTEAFF | TGTGCCAGCAGTTATTCATCCCAGGGGGCGAGGATGAACACTGAAGCTTTCTTT
- | TRBJ2-7 | TRBV3-1/TRBV3-2 | - | CASSQDHEQYF | TGTGCCAGCAGCCAAGATCACGAGCAGTACTTC
- | TRBJ2-1 | TRBV6-5 | once | CASSYSVLRADNEQFF | TGTGCCAGCAGTTACTCTGTACTGAGGGCTGACAATGAGCAGTTCTTC
- | TRBJ2-7 | TRBV27 | - | CASSHLTGTHMNYEQYF | TGTGCCAGCAGTCATCTTACCGGGACTCACATGAACTACGAGCAGTACTTC
- | TRBJ2-7 | TRBV12-3/TRBV12-4 | - | CASGLPVYF | TGTGCCAGCGGCCTGCCGGTTTACTTC
- | TRBJ2-5 | TRBV3-1/TRBV3-2 | - | CASSQMTSQETQYF | TGTGCCAGCAGCCAGATGACTAGCCAAGAGACCCAGTACTTC
TRBD2 | TRBJ2-3 | TRBV19 | - | CASSMGRLAYTDTQYF | TGTGCCAGTAGTATGGGGAGACTAGCTTACACAGATACGCAGTATTTT